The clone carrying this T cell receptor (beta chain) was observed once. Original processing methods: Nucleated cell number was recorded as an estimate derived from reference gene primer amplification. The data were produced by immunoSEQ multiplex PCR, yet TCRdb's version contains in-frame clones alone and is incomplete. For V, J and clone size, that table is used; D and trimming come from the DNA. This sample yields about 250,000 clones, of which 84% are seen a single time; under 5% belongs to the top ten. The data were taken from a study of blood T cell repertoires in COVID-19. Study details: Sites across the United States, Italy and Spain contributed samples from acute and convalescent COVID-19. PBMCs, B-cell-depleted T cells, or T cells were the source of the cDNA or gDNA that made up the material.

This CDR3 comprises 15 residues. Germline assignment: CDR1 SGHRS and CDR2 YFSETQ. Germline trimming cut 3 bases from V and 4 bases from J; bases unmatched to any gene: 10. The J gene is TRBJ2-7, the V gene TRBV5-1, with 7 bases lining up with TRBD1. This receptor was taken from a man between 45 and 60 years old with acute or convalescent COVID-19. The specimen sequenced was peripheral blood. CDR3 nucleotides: TGCGCCAGCAGCTCGTCCGGGACAGAACTATACGAGCAGTACTTC. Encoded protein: CASSSSGTELYEQYF. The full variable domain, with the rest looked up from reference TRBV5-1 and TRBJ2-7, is KAGVTQTPRYLIKTRGQQVTLSCSPISGHRSVSWYQQTPGQGLQFLFEYFSETQRNKGNFPGRFSGRQFSNSRSEMNVSTLELGDSALYLCASSSSGTELYEQYFGPGTRLTVT.